This T cell receptor (beta chain) was sequenced in a study of T cell repertoires in aging, cancer and after chemotherapy (dated by TCRdb to between 2018 and 2021). Notes on the research overall: Donors were distributed across six age groups ranging from 30 or younger to 70 or older, with at least three individuals included per group. TCR repertoires from healthy donor controls were recorded over periods of several months to years and showed clear clonal overlap between repeated samplings. The full dataset contained several million TCR reads. Peripheral blood TCR beta repertoires from healthy donors and cancer patients were profiled to examine immunoaging and T cell reconstitution after chemotherapy. Alongside some 96 healthy donors serving as a reference group, the cohort included 200 to 250 cancer patients, of whom around 91 had hematological cancers and fewer than 140 had solid cancers. Overall study results and their limits: Compared with age-matched healthy donors, untreated patients with either hematological or solid cancers had significantly lower TCR diversity in the blood along with higher clonality. According to the authors, the repertoire data do not permit conclusions about immunological memory after chemotherapy. In healthy donors, the drop in TCR diversity with age came mainly from a loss of richness, whereas in cancer patients a loss of evenness also played a part. In both cancer cohorts, the median generation probability rose over the chemotherapy interval, which suggests that the repertoire was reconstituted through rebound thymic output.

The CDR3 goes from the cysteine to the phenylalanine over 14 residues. Kept here is only the CDR3 DNA, which spans 42 bases and is read in frame from base 1. From a lookup of the germline V gene (reference sequence), CDR1 and CDR2 are SGHAT and FQDESV. Here V drops 5 bases and J drops 1 base, and the junction holds 4 bases not matched to any gene. TCR beta rearrangements were amplified from genomic DNA extracted from peripheral blood rather than from sorted cells or RNA. Using a mixed TRB-A/B primer pool, multiplex touch-down PCR amplified rearranged TRB sequences covering the V, D and J segments. Illumina adapters and sample indices were added to the amplicons in two consecutive PCR reactions performed with Phusion HS II polymerase. After gel purification with the NucleoSpin Gel and PCR Clean-up kit, the amplicons were checked using Qubit and an Agilent 2100 Bioanalyzer. Libraries were sequenced on an Illumina MiSeq using 600-cycle, single-indexed, paired-end runs. Turning to the authors' computational methods: MiXCR versions 2.12 and 3.0.5 were used to process the TRB sequences. A clone was defined as each unique CDR3 nucleotide sequence, and only productive sequences supported by at least two reads were kept. The repertoire metrics were Shannon diversity, evenness, clonality (defined as one minus evenness), and alpha-parameterized diversity profiles covering alpha 0 to 5. The IGoR algorithm was used to calculate generation probabilities for clones in the paired samples taken before and after chemotherapy. TCRdb trimmed the raw reads at Q25, called clones with MiXCR and kept productive beta chains. CDR3 protein sequences are deduplicated, and each keeps its most common genes and DNA. Clone size and V and J calls follow TCRdb, not the original study. The sample table records 7,500 to 8,500 distinct CDR3 sequences; 32% of these occur just once. The ten most abundant clones make up approximately 11% of the sample.

This clonotype is deemed medium-sized (0.01 to 0.1%). Its antigen has not been determined. No base quality information exists; no much larger clone differs at one position. This clonotype was sampled from a human donor in good health. Input material: blood. The rearrangement joined TRBV11-1 to TRBJ2-5; 7 middle bases align to TRBD1. The CDR3 is CASSVGQRQETQYF. The bases are TGTGCCAGCAGCGTGGGACAGCGCCAAGAGACCCAGTACTTC.